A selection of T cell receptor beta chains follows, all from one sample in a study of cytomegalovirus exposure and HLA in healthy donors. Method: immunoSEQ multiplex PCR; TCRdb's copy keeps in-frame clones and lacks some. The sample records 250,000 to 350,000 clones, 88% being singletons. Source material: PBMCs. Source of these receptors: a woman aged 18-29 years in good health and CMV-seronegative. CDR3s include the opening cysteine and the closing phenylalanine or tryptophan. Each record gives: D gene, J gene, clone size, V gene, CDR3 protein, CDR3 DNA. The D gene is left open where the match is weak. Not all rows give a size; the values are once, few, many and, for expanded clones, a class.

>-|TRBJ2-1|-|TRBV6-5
CASSYSGLAYNEQFF
TGTGCCAGCAGTTACTCGGGCCTAGCTTACAATGAGCAGTTCTTC
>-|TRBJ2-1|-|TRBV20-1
CSARVTSEQFF
TGCAGTGCTAGAGTAACAAGTGAGCAGTTCTTC
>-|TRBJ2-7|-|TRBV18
CASSQEDVGNYEQYF
TGTGCCAGCTCCCAGGAGGATGTGGGGAATTACGAGCAGTACTTC
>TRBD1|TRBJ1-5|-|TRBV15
CATSRGQGLNQPQHF
TGTGCCACCAGCAGAGGACAGGGCCTCAATCAGCCCCAGCATTTT
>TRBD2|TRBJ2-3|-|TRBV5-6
CASSFWGLVPTDTQYF
TGTGCCAGCAGCTTTTGGGGACTAGTCCCCACAGATACGCAGTATTTT
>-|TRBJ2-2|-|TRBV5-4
CASSLNLVRARNTGELFF
TGTGCCAGCAGCTTAAACCTGGTGAGGGCGAGAAACACCGGGGAGCTGTTTTTT
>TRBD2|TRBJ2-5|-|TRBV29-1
CSVVWTSGFQETQYF
TGCAGCGTTGTGTGGACTAGCGGGTTTCAGGAGACCCAGTACTTC
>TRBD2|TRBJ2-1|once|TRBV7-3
CASSSGLAGGGYEQFF
TGTGCCAGCAGCTCGGGACTAGCGGGGGGGGGTTATGAGCAGTTCTTC
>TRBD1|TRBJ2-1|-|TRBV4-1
CASSQVPGQGIFIYNEQFF
TGCGCCAGCAGCCAGGTACCGGGACAGGGAATCTTTATCTACAATGAGCAGTTCTTC
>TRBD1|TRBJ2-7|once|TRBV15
CATSIGTGQNYEQYF
TGTGCCACCAGTATAGGGACAGGGCAAAACTACGAGCAGTACTTC
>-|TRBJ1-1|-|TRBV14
CASSQDPGILTEAFF
TGTGCCAGCAGCCAAGATCCGGGGATTCTTACTGAAGCTTTCTTT
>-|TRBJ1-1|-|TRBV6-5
CASSYNRARGDTEAFF
TGTGCCAGCAGTTACAACAGGGCTCGAGGGGACACTGAAGCTTTCTTT
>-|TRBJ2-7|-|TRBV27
CASSRRRGRGTGYEQYF
TGTGCCAGCAGCCGAAGGAGGGGGCGCGGTACAGGATACGAGCAGTACTTC
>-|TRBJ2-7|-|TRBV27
CASSPYAGSYEQYF
TGTGCCAGCAGTCCCTACGCCGGGTCCTACGAGCAGTACTTC
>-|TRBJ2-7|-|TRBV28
CASSLSHRDPNEQYF
TGTGCCAGCAGTTTATCTCACAGGGACCCCAACGAGCAGTACTTC
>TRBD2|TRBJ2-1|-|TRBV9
CASSEPSGSSYNEQFF
TGTGCCAGCAGCGAACCTAGCGGTAGCTCCTACAATGAGCAGTTCTTC
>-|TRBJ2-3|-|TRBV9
CASSVDHRGDTQYF
TGTGCCAGCAGCGTAGACCATAGGGGGGATACGCAGTATTTT
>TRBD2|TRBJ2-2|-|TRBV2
CASSDRTSGNTGELFF
TGTGCCAGCAGTGACCGGACTAGCGGGAACACCGGGGAGCTGTTTTTT
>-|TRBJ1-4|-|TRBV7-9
CASSSDRRPNEKLFF
TGTGCCAGCAGCAGCGACAGGCGACCGAATGAAAAACTGTTTTTT
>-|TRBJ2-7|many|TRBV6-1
CASTLGLSEQYF
TGTGCCAGCACCCTGGGCCTGAGCGAGCAGTACTTC
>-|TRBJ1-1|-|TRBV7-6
CASSAGQSYTEAFF
TGTGCCAGCAGCGCCGGACAGTCGTACACTGAAGCTTTCTTT
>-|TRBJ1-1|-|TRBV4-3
CASSTREDTEAFF
TGCGCCAGCAGCACAAGGGAGGACACTGAAGCTTTCTTT
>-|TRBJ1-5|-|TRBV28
CASSLERHYSNQPQHF
TGTGCCAGCAGTTTAGAGAGGCATTATAGCAATCAGCCCCAGCATTTT
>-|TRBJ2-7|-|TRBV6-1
CASSEVAQVYEQYF
TGTGCCAGCAGTGAAGTGGCGCAGGTTTACGAGCAGTACTTC
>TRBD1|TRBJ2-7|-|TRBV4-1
CASSQPGQGVFEQYF
TGCGCCAGCAGCCAACCGGGACAGGGGGTTTTCGAGCAGTACTTC
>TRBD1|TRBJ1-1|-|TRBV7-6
CASSRSIAQGNMNTEAFF
TGTGCCAGCAGCCGGTCAATTGCACAGGGGAACATGAACACTGAAGCTTTCTTT
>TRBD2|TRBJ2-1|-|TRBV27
CASSSRTGVGLAGGISYNEQFF
TGTGCCAGCAGTTCCCGGACAGGGGTGGGCCTAGCGGGAGGGATTTCCTACAATGAGCAGTTCTTC
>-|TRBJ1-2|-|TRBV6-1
CASSEMDGQTVYGYTF
TGTGCCAGCAGTGAAATGGACGGACAGACAGTCTATGGCTACACCTTC
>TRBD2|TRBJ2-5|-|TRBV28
CASSLPPGLAGGPRETQYF
TGTGCCAGCAGTTTGCCCCCGGGACTAGCGGGAGGGCCGCGAGAGACCCAGTACTTC
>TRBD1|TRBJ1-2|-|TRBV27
CASSLGQALKEYGYTF
TGTGCCAGCAGTTTGGGACAGGCTTTGAAAGAGTATGGCTACACCTTC
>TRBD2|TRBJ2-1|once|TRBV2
CASSLRLAGDSNEQFF
TGTGCCAGCAGTCTAAGACTAGCGGGAGACAGCAATGAGCAGTTCTTC
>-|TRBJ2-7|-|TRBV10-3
CAISLDLDSPTYEQYF
TGTGCCATCAGTCTAGATCTGGACAGCCCGACCTACGAGCAGTACTTC
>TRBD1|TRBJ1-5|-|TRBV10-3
CAISEGDSLKPQHF
TGTGCCATCAGTGAAGGGGACAGTCTGAAGCCCCAGCATTTT
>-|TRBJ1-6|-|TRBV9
CASSSDTSIMALHF
TGTGCCAGCAGCTCGGACACCTCAATTATGGCCCTCCACTTT
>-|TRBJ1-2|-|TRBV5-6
CASSLQGRGETYGYTF
TGTGCCAGCAGCTTGCAGGGCAGGGGAGAGACCTATGGCTACACCTTC
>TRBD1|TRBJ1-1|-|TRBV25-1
CASRTGTNRWNTEAFF
TGTGCCAGTAGGACAGGCACAAACCGGTGGAACACTGAAGCTTTCTTT
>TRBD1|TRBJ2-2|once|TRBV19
CASSRDRGMRELFF
TGTGCCAGTAGCCGGGACAGGGGAATGCGGGAGCTGTTTTTT
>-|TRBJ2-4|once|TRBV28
CASLASADTQNIQYF
TGTGCCAGCCTTGCCTCTGCGGATACACAAAACATTCAGTACTTC
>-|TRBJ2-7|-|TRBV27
CASSFSDRAYEQYF
TGTGCCAGCAGTTTCTCGGACAGAGCCTACGAGCAGTACTTC
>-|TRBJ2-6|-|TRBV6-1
CASSGPGLRSGANVLTF
TGTGCCAGCAGTGGGCCGGGACTCCGCTCTGGGGCCAACGTCCTGACTTTC
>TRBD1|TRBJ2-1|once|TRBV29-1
CSAPRQGTYNEQFF
TGCAGCGCCCCAAGACAGGGAACCTACAATGAGCAGTTCTTC
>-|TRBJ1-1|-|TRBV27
CASSLGGSNTEAFF
TGTGCCAGCAGTTTAGGCGGATCGAACACTGAAGCTTTCTTT
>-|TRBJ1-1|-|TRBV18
CASSPDSEDKAFF
TGTGCCAGCTCACCGGACTCGGAGGATAAAGCTTTCTTT
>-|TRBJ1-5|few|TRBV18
CASSPPGGARNQPQHF
TGTGCCAGCTCACCCCCGGGGGGGGCCCGCAATCAGCCCCAGCATTTT
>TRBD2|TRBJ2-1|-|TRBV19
CASRTGGAGGNNEQFF
TGTGCCAGTAGGACGGGGGGGGCTGGTGGAAACAATGAGCAGTTCTTC
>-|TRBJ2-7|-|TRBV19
CASSIDSTGPYEQYF
TGTGCCAGTAGTATAGACTCGACAGGACCTTACGAGCAGTACTTC
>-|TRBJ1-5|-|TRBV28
CASSLAVGLQHF
TGTGCCAGCAGTTTAGCAGTGGGGCTCCAGCATTTT
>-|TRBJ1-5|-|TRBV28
CASSSGGGPTSMSQHF
TGTGCCAGCAGTTCAGGCGGGGGACCGACCAGCATGTCCCAGCATTTT
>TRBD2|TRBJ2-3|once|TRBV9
CASSVVAGPTDTQYF
TGTGCCAGCAGCGTAGTAGCGGGGCCCACAGATACGCAGTATTTT
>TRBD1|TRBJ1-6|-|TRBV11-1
CASSFLNRGNSPLHF
TGTGCCAGCAGCTTCCTAAACAGGGGTAATTCACCCCTCCACTTT
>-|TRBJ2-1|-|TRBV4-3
CASSQDQGKGVEQFF
TGCGCCAGCAGCCAAGACCAAGGTAAAGGGGTTGAGCAGTTCTTC
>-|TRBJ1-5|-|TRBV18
CASSPRTGSGQPQHF
TGTGCCAGCTCACCGCGTACAGGGTCCGGACAGCCCCAGCATTTT
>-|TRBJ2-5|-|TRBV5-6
CASSLDQKETQYF
TGTGCCAGCAGCTTGGACCAGAAAGAGACCCAGTACTTC
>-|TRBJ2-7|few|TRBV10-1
CASSVRYEQYF
TGCGCCAGCAGTGTGAGGTACGAGCAGTACTTC